This record covers a single T cell receptor (beta chain). The CDR3 length is 11 residues. Germline CDR1 is SGHAT and CDR2 is FQNNGV. The V end was cut by 6 bases, the J end by 8 bases, with 8 bases between. The entry originates in a study of blood T cell repertoires in COVID-19. Across the whole study: The origin of the acute and convalescent COVID-19 samples was the United States, Italy and Spain. The analysed material was cDNA or gDNA that came from T cells, B-cell-depleted T cells, or PBMCs.

The repertoire was sequenced with immunoSEQ multiplex PCR; TCRdb's copy has only in-frame clones and lacks some. The sample includes under 250,000 clones, roughly 85% of them seen just once. Material: peripheral blood. The source of this sequence is a woman in her 70s with active or convalescent COVID-19. The chain combines TRBV11-2 with TRBJ2-4; D gene unclear. CDR3 DNA sequence: TGTGCCAGCAGGCACGCGGACATTCAGTACTTC. Its translation is CASRHADIQYF.